The T cell receptor beta chain described here comes from a study of T cells in Graves' hyperthyroidism and ophthalmopathy. RNA transcripts were the template for amplifying TCR beta CDR3 regions. Researchers ran a first-round RT-PCR on the TCR CDR3 using the HTBI primer set. One entry per CDR3 protein results from TCRdb running MiXCR on the multiplex PCR reads. Here the sample spans tens of thousands of distinct CDR3 sequences, under 60% being singletons. In its sample, this clonotype ranks as medium-sized (0.01 to 0.1%). Germline V gives CDR1 SGDLS, CDR2 YYNGEE. The CDR3 contains 13 residues. V was trimmed by 1 base and J by 10 bases, leaving 9 bases between them.

The rearrangement links TRBV9 to TRBJ1-6; D is unresolved. Sequencing was performed on blood. The receptor was derived from a man in his forties with Graves' ophthalmopathy. The chain's CDR3 is CASSVRVGSPLHF. The CDR3 DNA follows: TGTGCCAGCAGCGTAAGGGTTGGGTCACCCCTCCACTTT.